This record concerns one TCR beta chain sequence. No antigen is known for it. This entry belongs to a study of T-cell memory formation after mild COVID-19. Findings of the study overall: Within pre-infection memory, some responding clones were found, suggesting cross-reactive memory joined. Clones shrinking from day 15 to 85 showed even CD4/CD8 mixes; later expanders tilted CD4+.

5'RACE primed from the constant segment yielded TCR alpha and TCR beta cDNA libraries bearing sample barcodes and UMIs. TCRdb analysed the 5' RACE reads with MiXCR anew, one entry per CDR3 protein. The table lists 110,000 to 150,000 distinct CDR3 sequences, approximately 25% of them singletons. Unmatched junction bases numbered 8, after V lost 7 bases and J lost 3 bases. This CDR3 region has 16 residues. The clonotype was recovered from an adult woman who had mild COVID-19 (a few samples of this study predate the infection). Cell type and time point are not known. The chain has TRBV12-3 or TRBV12-4 and TRBJ1-4; 10 bases fit TRBD1. Input material: PBMCs or a T cell subset sorted from them (not recorded which). CDR3 region: CASNHGQGDANEKLFF. The CDR3 DNA sequence: TGTGCCAGCAATCATGGACAGGGGGATGCTAATGAAAAACTGTTTTTT.